The 18 T cell receptor beta chains below come from one sample, sequenced in a study of response to subunit inactivated influenza vaccine. TCRdb re-called the RT-PCR reads through MiXCR, storing one row per CDR3 protein. The sample holds approximately 530,000 distinct CDR3 sequences, 10% to 15% seen once. Sequencing was performed on PBMCs from blood, taken 40 to 50 days after vaccination. These receptors came from a man aged 45-65 years who received an inactivated influenza vaccine.

At least ten counts were recorded for this clonotype. The rearrangement joins TRBV30 to TRBJ1-1, with D unclear. Per germline, CDR1 GTSNPN and CDR2 SVGIG (reference sequence). This CDR3 has 15 amino acids. V dropped 0 bases and J dropped 5 bases, with 16 bases sitting between them. CDR3 nucleotide sequence: TGTGCCTGGAGTGTACACGTGCGGCGGCGGACTGAAGCTTTCTTT. This gives the protein CAWSVHVRRRTEAFF.

This chain uses TRBV18 with TRBJ2-1; no definite D call. Germline loops: CDR1 KGHSH, CDR2 LQKENI. V was shortened by 4 bases and J by 8 bases, with 9 bases between the two germline ends. The length of the CDR3 is 12 residues. The CDR3 DNA sequence: TGTGCCAGCTCACAATTCGTCCATGAGCAGTTCTTC. It codes for CASSQFVHEQFF.

The chain uses TRBV10-3 and TRBJ2-7; TRBD1 or TRBD2 may be the D gene (5 bases each). This CDR3 spans 14 amino acids. Per the germline V gene, CDR1 is ENHRY and CDR2 is SYGVKD. Between the trimmed V and J ends, which lost 6 bases and 5 bases, there was a span of 17 bases. The CDR3 bases are TGTGCCATCAGCCGACGGGGCCGCTATGACGAGCAGTACTTC. As protein: CAISRRGRYDEQYF.

The CDR3: CASKSGHSTDTQYF. The CDR3 nucleotides read TGCGCCAGCAAAAGCGGGCACAGCACAGATACGCAGTATTTT. The J gene is TRBJ2-3, the V gene TRBV10-2; TRBD2 is a possible D gene (6 bases). Between the trimmed V and J ends, which lost 7 bases and 0 bases, there was a span of 11 bases. CDR1 is WSHSY, CDR2 SAAADI, per germline. This CDR3 has 14 amino acids.

This clonotype has at least ten counts. The rearrangement uses TRBV5-1 and TRBJ1-2, with D uncertain. Germline V gene sequence: CDR1 SGHRS, CDR2 YFSETQ. V lost 7 bases and J 4 bases, leaving 14 bases between the germline ends. The CDR3 extends over 13 amino acids. This CDR3 is CASGSGTIYGYTF. CDR3 bases: TGCGCCAGCGGATCTGGCACCATCTATGGCTACACCTTC.

This chain connects TRBV7-9 to TRBJ1-1; D is unclear. CDR3 length: 13 residues. Trimming removed 1 base at V and 8 bases at J, with 11 bases between. Germline V lookup: CDR1 SEHNR, CDR2 FQNEAQ (reference sequence). This chain's CDR3 is CASSLDGALEAFF. The CDR3 DNA sequence: TGTGCCAGCAGCTTAGATGGTGCCCTCGAAGCTTTCTTT.

This clonotype was observed a few times. The V call is TRBV7-3, the J call TRBJ2-1; D is possibly TRBD2 (6 bases). The CDR3 sequence is 15 residues long. Trimming removed 1 base from V and 2 bases from J, with 9 bases in between. Germline V gene sequence: CDR1 SGHTA, CDR2 FQGTGA. CDR3 coding DNA: TGTGCCAGCAGCTTAAGCAGGGAGGCCTACAATGAGCAGTTCTTC. Protein sequence: CASSLSREAYNEQFF.

This clonotype was seen a handful of times. The chain has TRBV27 and TRBJ2-2, with unresolved D. Germline lookup yields CDR1 MNHEY and CDR2 SMNVEV (reference sequence). The ends were cut back, 2 bases at V and 1 base at J, with 8 bases in the middle. This CDR3 region has 15 residues. Here the CDR3 DNA reads TGTGCCAGCAGTTTAGCACCGGGGAACACCGGGGAGCTGTTTTTT. Its translation: CASSLAPGNTGELFF.

This clonotype was seen at least ten times. V and J are TRBV29-1 and TRBJ2-5; D possibly corresponds to TRBD2 (6 bases). Trimming took 6 bases from V and 4 from J, leaving 15 bases between them. The CDR3 covers 13 residues. In germline, CDR1 is SQVTM, CDR2 ANQGSEA. The CDR3 nucleotides are TGCAGCGTGGCCTGGCGGGACCGAGAGACCCAGTACTTC. Residues: CSVAWRDRETQYF.

This chain connects TRBV5-4 to TRBJ1-1; D remains unclear. This CDR3 contains 12 residues. V lost 4 bases and J 7 bases, leaving 11 bases between the germline ends. Germline CDR1 reads SGHNT; CDR2 reads YYREEE (reference sequence). The CDR3 here is CASSSPGGEAFF. In DNA form, the CDR3 reads TGTGCCAGCAGCAGCCCGGGTGGTGAAGCTTTCTTT.

The rearrangement joins TRBV9 to TRBJ2-3; 12 bases agree with TRBD2. CDR1 and CDR2 from the germline V gene are SGDLS and YYNGEE. J was trimmed by 7 bases and V by 1 base; bases with no gene match: 4. The CDR3 contains 15 residues. CDR3 nucleotide sequence: TGTGCCAGCAGCGTACTGACTAGCGGGAGCCATACGCAGTATTTT. This encodes CASSVLTSGSHTQYF.

This clonotype was detected a few times. The gene calls are TRBV9 and TRBJ2-2; TRBD2 matches 10 bases. J lost 3 bases, V lost 4 bases, and 15 bases had no gene match. Germline V lookup: CDR1 SGDLS, CDR2 YYNGEE. This CDR3 has 19 amino acids. The chain's CDR3 is CASSSSQASGSSDTGELFF. The DNA of the CDR3 is TGTGCCAGCAGCTCCTCCCAAGCTAGCGGGAGTTCGGACACCGGGGAGCTGTTTTTT.

The table lists this clonotype with a few counts. The chain couples TRBV27 to TRBJ2-2, with D unclear. Germline assignment: CDR1 MNHEY and CDR2 SMNVEV (reference sequence). The CDR3 sequence is 14 residues long. V dropped 8 bases and J dropped 0 bases, with 10 bases sitting between them. The CDR3 loop is CASRYLANTGELFF. The CDR3, as DNA: TGTGCCAGCCGTTACCTAGCGAACACCGGGGAGCTGTTTTTT.

V is TRBV20-1 and J is TRBJ2-5; 12 positions match TRBD2. The CDR3 consists of 15 residues. V trimming: 2 bases; J trimming: 4 bases; junction bases outside the gene matches: 5. Per germline, CDR1 DFQATT and CDR2 SNEGSKA (reference sequence). DNA of the CDR3: TGCAGTGCTAGATCTAGCGGGAGGGCCCTAGAGACCCAGTACTTC. Its protein product is CSARSSGRALETQYF.

Here the CDR3 reads CASSQGLQGYYEQYF. In nucleotides, the CDR3 is TGTGCCAGCAGCCAAGGTCTTCAGGGATACTACGAGCAGTACTTC. The rearrangement uses TRBV3-1 and TRBJ2-7; D is possibly TRBD1 (5 bases). CDR3 length: 15 residues. V lost 1 base, J lost 3 bases, and 13 bases lay in between. Per germline, CDR1 LGHDT and CDR2 YNNKEL (reference sequence).

This clonotype turned up a few times. An end of the junction does not agree with germline; a read error may underlie this. The chain employs TRBV27 and TRBJ1-4, with a weak D call TRBD1 (6 bases). Germline CDR1 and CDR2: MNHEY and SMNVEV (reference sequence). This CDR3 contains 16 residues. The DNA of the CDR3 is TGTGCCAGCAGTGTATCGCGGACAGTAACTAATGAAAAACTGTTTTTT. Amino acids: CASSVSRTVTNEKLFF.

V gene TRBV5-1 combines with J gene TRBJ1-5; 9 positions match TRBD1. Losses at the gene ends were 4 bases for V and 5 bases for J; bases not matched to a gene: 7. CDR3 length: 15 amino acids. Germline CDR1 SGHRS, CDR2 YFSETQ. DNA of the CDR3: TGCGCCAGCAGCCGGGGACAGGGAGAGGATCAGCCCCAGCATTTT. Amino acids: CASSRGQGEDQPQHF.

Notes on this clonotype: This may come from a read error, since a much larger clone is one base off. This rearrangement joins TRBV15 to TRBJ2-3; TRBD2 matches 8 bases. CDR1 and CDR2 from the germline V gene are LNHNV and YYDKDF (reference sequence). The junction had 6 bases not matched to a gene; V was cut back by 10 bases and J by 0 bases. There are 14 residues in the CDR3. CDR3 amino acids: CAITRGGSTDTQYF. The CDR3 DNA is TGTGCCATCACACGGGGGGGTAGCACAGATACGCAGTATTTT.